Presented here are 15 T cell receptor beta chains from one specimen sequenced in a study of cytomegalovirus exposure and HLA in healthy donors. Both 60 Vbeta primers and 13 Jbeta primers went into the PCR. Generated by immunoSEQ multiplex PCR, the TCRdb table keeps only in-frame clones and is missing some. Among 200,000 to 250,000 clones listed, over 65% were seen once. The specimen sequenced was PBMCs. The source of these receptors is a woman aged 60-75 years in good health and CMV-seropositive.

The CDR3 spells CASSLGLGGLSYEQYF. CDR3 nucleotides: TGTGCCAGCAGCTTGGGGCTGGGGGGGCTCTCCTACGAGCAGTACTTC. This chain joins TRBV5-6 and TRBJ2-7; tentative D call: TRBD2 (7 bases). The CDR3 spans 16 residues. Germline values: CDR1 SGHDT, CDR2 YYEEEE. V lost 0 bases and J 0 bases, leaving 13 bases between the germline ends.

This clone was seen a single time. J is TRBJ1-1 and V is TRBV7-2; 8 bases agree with TRBD1. Looked up from germline, CDR1 is SGHTA and CDR2 is FQGNSA. The CDR3 totals 14 residues. V shed 1 base and J 6 bases; nucleotides not matched to a gene: 4. The CDR3 sequence is CASSLDRGGAEAFF. The CDR3 DNA sequence: TGTGCCAGCAGCTTAGACAGGGGGGGCGCTGAAGCTTTCTTT.

V and J are TRBV19 and TRBJ1-1; no firm D call. V was clipped by 10 bases and J by 0 bases, with 18 bases between them. There are 15 residues in the CDR3. CDR1 LNHDA and CDR2 SQIVND come from the germline V gene (reference sequence). As DNA, the CDR3 is TGTGCCACCGTACCTCTCGCGGGGATGAACACTGAAGCTTTCTTT. Translating it yields CATVPLAGMNTEAFF.

V and J are TRBV5-1 and TRBJ1-2; perhaps TRBD1 as D (5 bases). CDR3 length: 14 amino acids. Per germline, CDR1 SGHRS and CDR2 YFSETQ. Trimming removed 1 base at V and 1 base at J, with 8 bases between. For the CDR3, the DNA is TGCGCCAGCAGCTTGCGGGGGGATAACTATGGCTACACCTTC. This gives the protein CASSLRGDNYGYTF. Full variable domain (missing parts from reference TRBV5-1 and TRBJ1-2): KAGVTQTPRYLIKTRGQQVTLSCSPISGHRSVSWYQQTPGQGLQFLFEYFSETQRNKGNFPGRFSGRQFSNSRSEMNVSTLELGDSALYLCASSLRGDNYGYTFGSGTRLTVV.

The V and J genes are TRBV6-1 and TRBJ2-3; D is undetermined. Germline lookup yields CDR1 MNHNS and CDR2 SASEGT. V was cut by 7 bases and J by 5 bases, with 10 bases left in between. The CDR3 runs 12 residues. CDR3 residues: CASKPFEDTQYF. The CDR3 DNA follows: TGTGCCAGCAAGCCCTTTGAAGATACGCAGTATTTT.

This clone was picked up one time. The chain recombines TRBV7-8 with TRBJ2-5; 8 nucleotides match TRBD2. Per the germline V gene, CDR1 is SGHVS and CDR2 is FQNEAQ. V gave up 1 base and J gave up 2 bases; unmatched junction bases: 3. This CDR3 is built from 15 residues. CDR3 bases: TGTGCCAGCAGCTTAGGACTAGCGACACAAGAGACCCAGTACTTC. Residues: CASSLGLATQETQYF.

This clone came up a few times. V usage is TRBV11-2 and J usage is TRBJ2-3, with TRBD2 matching 7 bases. This CDR3 spans 14 amino acids. Germline lookup yields CDR1 SGHAT and CDR2 FQNNGV. The V segment lost 6 bases and the J segment 1 base; nucleotides outside the gene matches: 4. CDR3 DNA: TGTGCCAGCAGGCTTGCGGGGGGCACAGATACGCAGTATTTT. Protein sequence: CASRLAGGTDTQYF.

This chain uses TRBV9 with TRBJ1-2, with D unresolved. The CDR3 has 11 amino acids. Germline V lookup: CDR1 SGDLS, CDR2 YYNGEE. The V and J ends lost 3 bases and 5 bases respectively, with 5 bases between them. CDR3 protein: CASSAEYGYTF. Written as DNA, the CDR3 is TGTGCCAGCAGCGCAGAATATGGCTACACCTTC.

The CDR3 loop reads CSGGGGERNGYTF. CDR3 DNA sequence: TGCAGCGGGGGCGGGGGGGAAAGGAATGGCTACACCTTC. The chain is built from TRBV29-1 and TRBJ1-2, with D perhaps matching TRBD1 (5 bases). This CDR3 has 13 residues. Germline CDR1 is SQVTM and CDR2 is ANQGSEA. Between the trimmed V and J ends, which lost 7 bases and 6 bases, there was a span of 18 bases.

CDR3 amino acids: CASSRTGQGLNEQFF. The CDR3, as DNA: TGTGCCAGCAGCCGGACGGGACAGGGTCTGAATGAGCAGTTCTTC. The chain uses TRBV28 and TRBJ2-1, with 9 positions matching TRBD1. CDR3 length equals 15 residues. Germline-derived CDR1 and CDR2 are MDHEN and SYDVKM. Losses at the gene ends were 6 bases for V and 7 bases for J; bases not matched to a gene: 10. The variable domain in full, completed from reference TRBV28 and TRBJ2-1, reads DVKVTQSSRYLVKRTGEKVFLECVQDMDHENMFWYRQDPGLGLRLIYFSYDVKMKEKGDIPEGYSVSREKKERFSLILESASTNQTSMYLCASSRTGQGLNEQFFGPGTRLTVL.

The chain uses TRBV27 and TRBJ2-4, with D perhaps matching TRBD2 (5 bases). This CDR3 contains 14 residues. Germline CDR1 MNHEY, CDR2 SMNVEV (reference sequence). Trimming took 2 bases from V and 6 from J, leaving 11 bases between them. The DNA for the CDR3 is TGTGCCAGCAGTTTAGACGGGATAGGAAACATTCAGTACTTC. Encoded protein: CASSLDGIGNIQYF.

This clone has only a few counts. The gene calls are TRBV5-4 and TRBJ2-3; TRBD1 aligns across 8 bases. After removal of 6 bases from V and 3 bases from J, the junction contained 6 bases not matched to a gene. Germline loops: CDR1 SGHNT, CDR2 YYREEE (reference sequence). The CDR3 runs to 14 residues. The CDR3 DNA reads as TGTGCCAGCACCGAAAGGACAGGGACAGATACGCAGTATTTT. The encoded protein is CASTERTGTDTQYF.

The rearrangement uses TRBV5-1 and TRBJ2-1; the match to TRBD2 covers 9 bases. The germline V gene has CDR1 SGHRS and CDR2 YFSETQ. V dropped 0 bases and J dropped 6; count of bases not matched to a gene: 1. CDR3 length equals 14 residues. The CDR3 coding sequence is TGCGCCAGCAGCTTGGGCGGGGGGGCCAATGAGCAGTTCTTC. This translates into CASSLGGGANEQFF.

This clone was detected only a few times. The rearrangement uses TRBV7-2 and TRBJ1-3; possibly TRBD1 for D (5 bases). Germline values: CDR1 SGHTA, CDR2 FQGNSA. Between the trimmed V and J ends, which lost 5 bases and 1 base, there was a span of 9 bases. The CDR3 is 14 residues long. The CDR3 coding sequence is TGTGCCAGCAGCAGGGGAAGATCTGGAAACACCATATATTTT. Translating gives CASSRGRSGNTIYF.

J is TRBJ1-1 and V is TRBV5-6, with 7 bases lining up with TRBD1. Germline V CDR1 and CDR2: SGHDT, YYEEEE. V shed 6 bases, J shed 2 bases, and the junction held 16 bases outside the gene matches. CDR3 length: 17 amino acids. CDR3 region: CASTRTLGQARNTEAFF. CDR3 bases: TGTGCCAGCACCAGAACTCTTGGACAGGCGCGAAACACTGAAGCTTTCTTT. The full variable domain, rest sourced from reference TRBV5-6 and TRBJ1-1, is DAGVTQSPTHLIKTRGQQVTLRCSPKSGHDTVSWYQQALGQGPQFIFQYYEEEERQRGNFPDRFSGHQFPNYSSELNVNALLLGDSALYLCASTRTLGQARNTEAFFGQGTRLTVV.